One sample yielded the 21 T cell receptor beta chains listed below, sequenced in a study of T cells in localized non-small cell lung cancer (TCRdb year 2020). Library preparation employed the immunoSEQ multiplex PCR assay. The immuneACCESS repertoire file appears here via TCRdb, limited to in-frame rearrangements. These files lack a portion of the clones; in checked studies, under half of the deficit traces to unresolved V genes, and the cause of the others is not known. The sample yields fewer than 4,000 clones; around a quarter were counted once. Of the sample, roughly 8.6% is held by the ten largest clones. The starting material was lung tumor tissue, obtained before any cancer treatment. Source of these receptors: a woman aged 40-70 years with stage I lung adenocarcinoma.

V usage is TRBV15 and J usage is TRBJ2-7, with 10 bases aligning to TRBD2. Per the germline V gene, CDR1 is LNHNV and CDR2 is YYDKDF (reference sequence). After removal of 0 bases from V and 6 bases from J, the junction contained 5 bases not matched to a gene. The CDR3 spans 15 residues. In DNA form, the CDR3 reads TGTGCCACCAGCAGAGACTTAGCGGGAGGTTCCGAGCAGTACTTC. It translates to CATSRDLAGGSEQYF.

V gene TRBV12-2 combines with J gene TRBJ1-2. TRBV12-2 represents a pseudogene. This CDR3 is built from 14 residues. In nucleotides, the CDR3 is TGTGCAAGTCGCTTAGTTGCGGGGAAGTATGGCTACACCTTC. Its translation is CASRLVAGKYGYTF.

The chain employs TRBV23-1 and TRBJ1-4; TRBD1 aligns across 9 bases. TRBV23-1 is filed as an ORF, its function uncertain. Germline trimming cut 6 bases from V and 8 bases from J; bases unmatched to any gene: 13. The CDR3 consists of 16 residues. In DNA form, the CDR3 reads TGCGCCAGCAGCCAAGATTCGGGGACAGGGAGGGAAAAACTGTTTTTT. This encodes CASSQDSGTGREKLFF.

The genes are TRBV19 and TRBJ1-2; D is ambiguous. The V and J ends lost 1 base and 0 bases respectively, with 12 bases between them. CDR1 LNHDA and CDR2 SQIVND come from the germline V gene (reference sequence). The CDR3 totals 16 residues. CDR3 in amino acids: CASSIGPGRANYGYTF. The CDR3 nucleotides read TGTGCCAGTAGTATAGGCCCGGGAAGGGCTAACTATGGCTACACCTTC.

V usage is TRBV5-1 and J usage is TRBJ2-1; D is possibly TRBD1 or TRBD2 (5 bases each). Looked up from germline, CDR1 is SGHRS and CDR2 is YFSETQ. The CDR3 contains 14 residues. V lost 0 bases and J lost 9, with 13 bases in between. CDR3 nucleotides: TGCGCCAGCAGCTTGGAGAGAGGGGTAGTTGAGCAGTTCTTC. It specifies CASSLERGVVEQFF.

This chain links TRBV29-1 with TRBJ2-1; TRBD2 matches 14 bases. CDR1 SQVTM and CDR2 ANQGSEA come from the germline V gene. This CDR3 is 14 amino acids long. The trim removed 6 bases at V and 9 bases at J, leaving 7 bases unmatched. For the CDR3, the DNA is TGCAGCGTCAAGACTAGCGGGGGGGCAGGTGAGCAGTTCTTC. Encoded protein: CSVKTSGGAGEQFF.

This rearrangement joins TRBV11-3 to TRBJ2-1; D may be TRBD1 (6 bases). V lost 8 bases to trimming and J lost 7 bases, with 18 bases between them. Germline values: CDR1 SGHNT, CDR2 YENEEA. The CDR3 sequence is 14 residues long. This chain's CDR3 is CASQPNRGGNEQFF. In nucleotides, the CDR3 is TGTGCCAGCCAACCGAACAGAGGGGGAAATGAGCAGTTCTTC.

This clone is categorized as medium-sized. The gene calls are TRBV11-3 and TRBJ2-2; no clear D gene. Germline V gene sequence: CDR1 SGHNT, CDR2 YENEEA. The CDR3 spans 14 residues. Trimming left V 5 bases short and J 1 base short, with 8 bases between. CDR3 in DNA: TGTGCCAGCAGCCCCCGTAGGAACACCGGGGAGCTGTTTTTT. It is translated as CASSPRRNTGELFF. Variable domain in full (rest from reference TRBV11-3 and TRBJ2-2): EAGVVQSPRYKIIEKKQPVAFWCNPISGHNTLYWYLQNLGQGPELLIRYENEEAVDDSQLPKDRFSAERLKGVDSTLKIQPAELGDSAVYLCASSPRRNTGELFFGEGSRLTVL.

This clone rates as medium-sized. This sequence joins TRBV6-8 and TRBJ2-7; D is unclear. Germline-derived CDR1 and CDR2 are MNHGY and SAAAGT. This CDR3 is built from 12 residues. V was trimmed by 9 bases and J by 6 bases, leaving 15 bases between them. The DNA of the CDR3 is TGTGCCAGTACCGACGCGCCGGGCGAGCAGTACTTC. Translation: CASTDAPGEQYF.

The V gene is TRBV11-3, the J gene TRBJ2-5, with 13 bases lining up with TRBD2. Germline V CDR1 and CDR2: SGHNT, YENEEA. Unmatched junction bases numbered 9, after V lost 3 bases and J lost 8 bases. This CDR3 region has 16 residues. The CDR3 nucleotides are TGTGCCAGCAGCTTGGCACTAGCGGGGGGGCCAGGAACCCAGTACTTC. Protein sequence: CASSLALAGGPGTQYF. The variable domain in full, completed from reference TRBV11-3 and TRBJ2-5, reads EAGVVQSPRYKIIEKKQPVAFWCNPISGHNTLYWYLQNLGQGPELLIRYENEEAVDDSQLPKDRFSAERLKGVDSTLKIQPAELGDSAVYLCASSLALAGGPGTQYFGPGTRLLVL.

The chain recombines TRBV11-3 with TRBJ2-7; TRBD1 matches at 7 bases. Per the germline V gene, CDR1 is SGHNT and CDR2 is YENEEA. V gave up 3 bases and J gave up 3 bases; unmatched junction bases: 8. The CDR3 runs 15 residues. The CDR3 region has the DNA TGTGCCAGCAGCTTGGGTAACAGGGGATTCTACGAGCAGTACTTC. Translated: CASSLGNRGFYEQYF.

The chain carries TRBV11-3 and TRBJ2-5, with 12 bases identical to TRBD1. The ends lost 3 bases at V and 5 bases at J; junction bases unmatched: 10. Germline V gives CDR1 SGHNT, CDR2 YENEEA. This CDR3 has 17 residues. DNA of the CDR3: TGTGCCAGCAGCTTGGGACAGGGGGCGCTTCTGTTGGAGACCCAGTACTTC. It specifies CASSLGQGALLLETQYF. The entire variable domain, with the rest obtained from reference TRBV11-3 and TRBJ2-5, is as follows: EAGVVQSPRYKIIEKKQPVAFWCNPISGHNTLYWYLQNLGQGPELLIRYENEEAVDDSQLPKDRFSAERLKGVDSTLKIQPAELGDSAVYLCASSLGQGALLLETQYFGPGTRLLVL.

This chain joins TRBV19 and TRBJ2-3, with 9 bases aligning to TRBD2. The CDR3 contains 15 residues. In germline, CDR1 is LNHDA, CDR2 SQIVND (reference sequence). Trimming removed 3 bases from V and 1 base from J; junction bases left unmatched: 2. The CDR3 loop is CASSIASGGTDTQYF. As DNA, the CDR3 is TGTGCCAGTAGTATTGCTAGCGGGGGCACAGATACGCAGTATTTT.

The chain has TRBV6-8 and TRBJ2-1, with TRBD2 as a possible D gene (6 bases). Per germline, CDR1 MNHGY and CDR2 SAAAGT. Trimming removed 10 bases from V and 0 bases from J, with 22 bases in between. This CDR3 has 17 residues. Here the CDR3 DNA reads TGTGCCACCACCTCCCGACTAGTCCTGGTCTCCTACAATGAGCAGTTCTTC. It translates to CATTSRLVLVSYNEQFF.

This clone is medium-sized. The chain couples TRBV11-3 to TRBJ2-1; no definite D call. V lost 4 bases and J lost 5, with 12 bases in between. CDR3 length equals 14 residues. Germline CDR1 is SGHNT and CDR2 is YENEEA. CDR3 sequence: CASSSWVRNNEQFF. DNA for the CDR3: TGTGCCAGCAGCTCGTGGGTTCGAAACAATGAGCAGTTCTTC.

The rearrangement joins TRBV14 to TRBJ2-2, with D possibly being TRBD1 (6 bases). Germline loops: CDR1 SGHDN, CDR2 FVKESK. The CDR3 length is 15 residues. V lost 1 base and J lost 6, with 12 bases in between. CDR3 in DNA: TGTGCCAGCAGCCAAGTTCGGGCAGGGGCCGGGGAGCTGTTTTTT. Protein sequence: CASSQVRAGAGELFF.

This clone has just a few counts. The chain uses TRBV19 and TRBJ2-1; TRBD2 matches 7 bases. The ends lost 5 bases at V and 0 bases at J; junction bases unmatched: 4. The length of the CDR3 is 15 residues. CDR1 is LNHDA, CDR2 SQIVND, per germline (reference sequence). CDR3 amino acids: CASSLAAFSYNEQFF. CDR3 DNA sequence: TGTGCCAGTAGTCTAGCGGCCTTCTCCTACAATGAGCAGTTCTTC.

This clone ranks as medium-sized. The chain uses TRBV6-8 and TRBJ1-1; D gene unclear. Trimming stripped 4 bases from V and 3 bases from J, with 9 bases between. Germline CDR1 and CDR2: MNHGY and SAAAGT. The CDR3 is made up of 13 amino acids. The CDR3 sequence: CASSFNKDTEAFF. CDR3 DNA: TGTGCCAGCAGTTTTAATAAGGACACTGAAGCTTTCTTT.

This clone was counted a few times. The J gene is TRBJ2-5, the V gene TRBV5-1, with D unresolved. This CDR3 region has 15 residues. Germline values: CDR1 SGHRS, CDR2 YFSETQ. Trimming left V 4 bases short and J 1 base short, with 14 bases between. CDR3 sequence reads: CASSQGSWAQETQYF. The CDR3, as DNA: TGCGCCAGCAGCCAAGGCAGCTGGGCCCAAGAGACCCAGTACTTC.

This clone is medium-sized in the sample. This chain connects TRBV11-3 to TRBJ1-6, with 8 nucleotides matching TRBD1. The CDR3 length is 15 residues. Per germline, CDR1 SGHNT and CDR2 YENEEA. The trim removed 6 bases at V and 8 bases at J, leaving 9 bases unmatched. CDR3 sequence (DNA): TGTGCCAGCAGTTCCGGACAGGGAGGGGATTCACCCCTCCACTTT. Translation gives CASSSGQGGDSPLHF.

This rearrangement joins TRBV8-2 to TRBJ2-2; the listed D gene, TRBD1, was not tested against the DNA. TRBV8-2 represents a pseudogene. The CDR3 loop spans 16 amino acids. For the CDR3, the DNA is TGTGCCAGCAGTTTATACAGGGTCCCTTTCACCGGGGAGCTGTTTTTT. Protein product: CASSLYRVPFTGELFF.